The 30 T cell receptor beta chains in this list originate from one sample, sequenced in a study of control samples from healthy donors and cancer patients (dated by TCRdb to 2020 to 2022). Preparation of the library involved the immunoSEQ multiplex PCR assay. The immuneACCESS repertoire file appears here via TCRdb, limited to in-frame rearrangements. These files lack a portion of the clones; in checked studies, under half of the deficit traces to unresolved V genes, and the cause of the others is not known. The sample records approximately 80,000 clones, 91% of which are singletons. The ten largest clones represent around a sixth of the sample. The source material was blood. These receptors were taken from a man between 25 and 39 years old in good health.

The chain uses TRBV23-1 and TRBJ2-2; TRBD2 is a possible D gene (6 bases). TRBV23-1 is given ORF status, its function remaining uncertain. The CDR3 runs 15 residues. V lost 4 bases, J lost 4 bases, and 13 bases lay in between. The chain's CDR3 is CASSPPGVLTGELFF. CDR3 bases: TGCGCCAGCAGTCCCCCGGGGGTCCTCACCGGGGAGCTGTTTTTT.

This clone was counted many times. The V and J genes are TRBV7-9 and TRBJ1-6; D gene ambiguous. The V end lost 4 bases, the J end lost 7 bases, and 14 bases lay between the germline ends. The length of the CDR3 is 15 residues. Germline values: CDR1 SEHNR, CDR2 FQNEAQ (reference sequence). CDR3 loop: CASSSTPGPNSPLHF. Written as DNA, the CDR3 is TGTGCCAGCAGCTCTACCCCGGGCCCAAATTCACCCCTCCACTTT.

The V and J genes are TRBV6-5 and TRBJ2-5, with 7 bases matching TRBD2. Per the germline V gene, CDR1 is MNHEY and CDR2 is SVGAGI. V was pared by 8 bases and J by 5 bases, with 14 bases of the junction left unmatched. The CDR3 sequence is 15 residues long. CDR3 nucleotide sequence: TGTGCCAGCTTAGAAATAACGGGGGGTTGGGAGACCCAGTACTTC. Protein product: CASLEITGGWETQYF.

The chain has TRBV5-5 and TRBJ2-6, with no clear D. CDR1 and CDR2 from the germline V gene are SGHKS and YYEKEE (reference sequence). Trimming removed 0 bases from V and 4 bases from J, with 14 bases in between. The CDR3 runs 17 residues. The CDR3 coding sequence is TGTGCCAGCAGCTTGGAGGGCAGCCTACCAGGGGCCAACGTCCTGACTTTC. Its translation is CASSLEGSLPGANVLTF.

V gene TRBV21-1 combines with J gene TRBJ2-1; the table's D call TRBD2 went unverified against the DNA. TRBV21-1 is a pseudogene. This CDR3 contains 15 residues. The CDR3 reads CASCGSRSSYNEQFF. The CDR3 nucleotides read TGTGCCAGCTGCGGGTCACGGAGCTCCTACAATGAGCAGTTCTTC.

The CDR3, as DNA: TGTGCCAGCAGCTTAAGACGTACCCAAGAGACCCAGTACTTC. It translates to CASSLRRTQETQYF. V usage is TRBV13 and J usage is TRBJ2-5; D not certain. CDR3 length equals 14 residues. V gave up 2 bases and J gave up 1 base, with 8 bases separating them. The germline V gene encodes CDR1 PRHDT and CDR2 FYEKMQ (reference sequence). Combining the CDR3 with reference TRBV13 and TRBJ2-5 gives the whole variable domain AAGVIQSPRHLIKEKRETATLKCYPIPRHDTVYWYQQGPGQDPQFLISFYEKMQSDKGSIPDRFSAQQFSDYHSELNMSSLELGDSALYFCASSLRRTQETQYFGPGTRLLVL.

This sequence joins TRBV4-1 and TRBJ1-1, with a weak D call TRBD1 (6 bases). Germline V gene lookup returns CDR1 MGHRA and CDR2 YSYEKL. This CDR3 comprises 13 residues. Trimming removed 4 bases from V and 5 bases from J, with 11 bases in between. Here the CDR3 DNA reads TGCGCCAGCAGCCTAGGGGGGCGGACTGAAGCTTTCTTT. Translated, it gives CASSLGGRTEAFF.

The CDR3 sequence: CASSQVTTRQETQYF. The DNA of the CDR3 is TGCGCCAGCAGCCAAGTCACAACCCGCCAAGAGACCCAGTACTTC. This chain joins TRBV4-1 and TRBJ2-5, with no clear D. CDR1 is MGHRA and CDR2 is YSYEKL in the germline V gene. Deletions cut 1 base from V and 1 base from J, with 10 bases between. The CDR3 sequence is 15 residues long.

The rearrangement links TRBV19 to TRBJ1-5; D unclear. Per germline, CDR1 LNHDA and CDR2 SQIVND (reference sequence). The CDR3 has 12 amino acids. The ends were cut back, 0 bases at V and 7 bases at J, with 4 bases in the middle. CDR3 nucleotide sequence: TGTGCCAGTAGTATAGAGGGCCAGCCCCAGCATTTT. It is translated as CASSIEGQPQHF.

The chain has TRBV5-1 and TRBJ2-1; D gene unclear. Trimming left V 0 bases short and J 9 bases short, with 7 bases between. This CDR3 has 12 amino acids. In germline, CDR1 is SGHRS, CDR2 YFSETQ. This chain's CDR3 is CASSLAAVEQFF. The CDR3 DNA reads TGCGCCAGCAGCTTGGCCGCTGTTGAGCAGTTCTTC.

The chain recombines TRBV13 with TRBJ1-6, with 9 bases fitting TRBD1. V dropped 4 bases and J dropped 0; count of bases not matched to a gene: 7. Per germline, CDR1 PRHDT and CDR2 FYEKMQ (reference sequence). The CDR3 runs 18 residues. Here the CDR3 DNA reads TGTGCCAGCAGCTCAACAGGGGGCCGGACCTCCTATAATTCACCCCTCCACTTT. Protein product: CASSSTGGRTSYNSPLHF.

The V and J genes are TRBV30 and TRBJ2-3; tentatively, D is TRBD2 (5 bases). Looked up from germline, CDR1 is GTSNPN and CDR2 is SVGIG (reference sequence). This CDR3 contains 14 residues. The V end was cut by 0 bases, the J end by 0 bases, with 7 bases between. CDR3 region: CAWSVASSTDTQYF. The CDR3 nucleotides are TGTGCCTGGAGTGTAGCTAGCAGCACAGATACGCAGTATTTT.

V usage is TRBV6-2 or TRBV6-3 and J usage is TRBJ1-6; 11 bases are a match to TRBD1. There are 16 residues in the CDR3. Germline V gene sequence: CDR1 MNHEY, CDR2 SVGEGT. V shed 1 base and J 9 bases; nucleotides not matched to a gene: 5. CDR3 sequence (DNA): TGTGCCAGCAGTTACTTGGACAGGGGGCGCGGTTCACCCCTCCACTTT. Translating it yields CASSYLDRGRGSPLHF.

The V call is TRBV7-8, the J call TRBJ1-1; D is unclear. The germline CDR1 and CDR2 sequences are SGHVS and FQNEAQ. Trimming removed 3 bases from V and 4 bases from J, with 21 bases in between. The CDR3 covers 17 residues. CDR3 DNA sequence: TGTGCCAGCAGCTTGATCCCACACATGGGTCCCACCACTGAAGCTTTCTTT. Translating gives CASSLIPHMGPTTEAFF.

The chain couples TRBV2 to TRBJ1-1; D unresolved. Germline V gene data show CDR1 as SNHLY and CDR2 as FYNNEI. This CDR3 region has 13 residues. Trimming removed 5 bases at V and 0 bases at J, with 7 bases between. CDR3 amino acids: CASSPGLNTEAFF. The CDR3 region has the DNA TGTGCCAGCAGTCCCGGCTTGAACACTGAAGCTTTCTTT.

This chain uses TRBV20-1 with TRBJ1-4; 11 nucleotides align to TRBD1. Germline trimming cut 3 bases from V and 3 bases from J; bases unmatched to any gene: 3. The CDR3 is made up of 15 amino acids. Germline CDR1 DFQATT, CDR2 SNEGSKA (reference sequence). The CDR3 region is CSASGQGASNEKLFF. CDR3 coding DNA: TGCAGTGCTAGTGGACAGGGGGCGTCTAATGAAAAACTGTTTTTT.

The rearrangement links TRBV2 to TRBJ2-7, with D hard to call. Trimming took off 5 bases at V and 1 base at J, with 6 bases between the two ends. CDR1 and CDR2 from the germline V gene are SNHLY and FYNNEI. The CDR3 runs to 12 residues. The CDR3 here is CASSSRSYEQYF. The CDR3 nucleotides are TGTGCCAGCAGTTCCCGTTCCTACGAGCAGTACTTC.

V is TRBV13 and J is TRBJ2-6; 7 bases align to TRBD1. The CDR3 is 15 residues long. Trimming at V came to 5 bases and at J to 0 bases, leaving 1 base not matched to a gene. CDR1 and CDR2 (germline): PRHDT, FYEKMQ (reference sequence). CDR3 bases: TGTGCCAGCAGCCGACAGGGCTCTGGGGCCAACGTCCTGACTTTC. As protein: CASSRQGSGANVLTF.

This clone showed up just once. The chain couples TRBV5-6 to TRBJ1-1; no clear D gene. V lost 0 bases to trimming and J lost 7 bases, with 4 bases between them. The CDR3 length is 11 residues. Germline values: CDR1 SGHDT, CDR2 YYEEEE. The CDR3: CASSLGLEAFF. The CDR3 DNA sequence: TGTGCCAGCAGCTTGGGTCTTGAAGCTTTCTTT.

This clone qualifies as medium-sized. This chain joins TRBV30 and TRBJ1-3; D uncertain. The CDR3 is 13 amino acids. Trimming took off 8 bases at V and 0 bases at J, with 11 bases between the two ends. Looked up from germline, CDR1 is GTSNPN and CDR2 is SVGIG (reference sequence). The CDR3 nucleotides are TGTGCCCTCCGGGCCCCCTCTGGAAACACCATATATTTT. It is translated as CALRAPSGNTIYF.

The V gene is TRBV7-2, the J gene TRBJ1-1, with TRBD1 identical over 8 bases. The CDR3 extends over 14 amino acids. Germline CDR1 reads SGHTA; CDR2 reads FQGNSA. Trimming cost V 5 bases and J 4 bases; bases outside gene matches: 6. CDR3 coding DNA: TGTGCCAGCAGCCCAGGGGGCGCAGGCACTGAAGCTTTCTTT. This gives the protein CASSPGGAGTEAFF.

The CDR3 protein is CASSLARGDYGYTF. As DNA, the CDR3 is TGTGCCAGCAGCCTCGCCAGGGGAGACTATGGCTACACCTTC. V is TRBV3-1 (or the pseudogene TRBV3-2) and J is TRBJ1-2, with D perhaps matching TRBD1 (6 bases). The CDR3 runs to 14 residues. Germline lookup yields CDR1 LGHDT and CDR2 YNNKEL (reference sequence). Trimming shortened V by 4 bases and J by 3 bases, and 12 bases separated the two germline ends.

V usage is TRBV9 and J usage is TRBJ2-2, with 8 bases that match TRBD2. Per germline, CDR1 SGDLS and CDR2 YYNGEE. V trimming: 3 bases; J trimming: 4 bases; junction bases outside the gene matches: 5. The CDR3 runs 15 residues. CDR3 residues: CASSARTSRTGELFF. In nucleotides, the CDR3 is TGTGCCAGCAGCGCCCGGACTAGCCGCACCGGGGAGCTGTTTTTT.

CDR3 bases: TGCAGCGTTGTTGAGACCGCTAGCACAGATACGCAGTATTTT. Its protein is CSVVETASTDTQYF. The chain links TRBV29-1 to TRBJ2-3; D uncertain. Germline V gives CDR1 SQVTM, CDR2 ANQGSEA. CDR3 size: 14 residues. The germline V and J ends were trimmed by 4 bases and 0 bases, with 11 bases remaining between them.

The rearrangement uses TRBV10-3 and TRBJ1-3; D gene ambiguous. V lost 1 base and J lost 0, with 7 bases in between. Germline loops: CDR1 ENHRY, CDR2 SYGVKD. The CDR3 consists of 15 residues. The CDR3 nucleotides read TGTGCCATCAGTGAGTACGGTCACTCTGGAAACACCATATATTTT. Its translation: CAISEYGHSGNTIYF.

This chain's CDR3 is CATSDNRGLGGYTF. The CDR3 nucleotides are TGTGCCACCAGTGACAACAGGGGGCTTGGGGGCTACACCTTC. This rearrangement joins TRBV24-1 to TRBJ1-2; 9 nucleotides line up with TRBD1. The CDR3 spans 14 residues. Trimming at V came to 4 bases and at J to 8 bases, leaving 7 bases not matched to a gene. The germline gives CDR1 KGHDR, CDR2 SFDVKD.

The genes are TRBV24-1 and TRBJ2-7; TRBD2 is a possible D gene (5 bases). The V gene's germline CDR1 is KGHDR and CDR2 SFDVKD. The CDR3 totals 14 residues. The V and J ends lost 4 bases and 7 bases respectively, with 16 bases between them. CDR3 nucleotides: TGTGCCACCAGTGACCCTACTAGTCCTGGGGAGCAGTACTTC. Amino acids: CATSDPTSPGEQYF.

In its sample, this clone was seen once. The DNA for the CDR3 is TGTGCCAGCAGCGTAGTAGGGGGGGCAGATACGCAGTATTTT. Its protein is CASSVVGGADTQYF. The chain combines TRBV9 with TRBJ2-3; weak D call: TRBD2 (7 bases). Germline CDR1 and CDR2: SGDLS and YYNGEE. This CDR3 region has 14 residues. Between the trimmed V and J ends, which lost 0 bases and 4 bases, there was a span of 9 bases.

This sequence joins TRBV20-1 and TRBJ2-5; the D is unclear. CDR3 length equals 11 residues. Germline loops: CDR1 DFQATT, CDR2 SNEGSKA (reference sequence). The V end was cut by 6 bases, the J end by 7 bases, with 12 bases between. The CDR3, as DNA: TGCAGTGCCGCTATAGGAACGACCCAGTACTTC. It codes for CSAAIGTTQYF.

This clone was found a few times. The J gene is TRBJ1-1, the V gene TRBV19; D possibly corresponds to TRBD1 (5 bases). The CDR3 consists of 15 residues. Trimming pared 5 bases from V and 5 bases from J, leaving 18 bases between. The V gene's germline CDR1 is LNHDA and CDR2 SQIVND (reference sequence). In nucleotides, the CDR3 is TGTGCCAGTAGTCCTTTACAGGACCGAAGGACTGAAGCTTTCTTT. Residues: CASSPLQDRRTEAFF.